This T cell receptor (beta chain) was recorded in a study of CD8 T cells in Susac syndrome. Trimming stripped 3 bases from V and 3 bases from J, with 12 bases between. Germline V gene sequence: CDR1 SGDLS, CDR2 YYNGEE. The CDR3 length is 14 residues. Reverse transcription used about 0.45 to 1 ug RNA and random hexamers. MiXCR was run by TCRdb on the immunoSEQ multiplex PCR reads, yielding one entry per CDR3 protein. Of around 150,000 distinct CDR3 sequences listed, under 97% are singletons. The authors negatively isolated CD8+ and CD4+ T cells and FACS-enriched TEMRA cells. The chain links TRBV9 to TRBJ2-5; perhaps TRBD2 as D (7 bases). The sequence came from a human donor with Susac syndrome. Sequencing used CD4+ T cells from PBMCs. CDR3 residues: CASSDGGLEETQYF. The DNA of the CDR3 is TGTGCCAGCAGCGACGGGGGGCTGGAAGAGACCCAGTACTTC.